Listed below are T cell receptor beta chains from one sample, sequenced in a study of shared clonotypes between healthy human individuals. The assay was immunoSEQ multiplex PCR, and TCRdb's table has in-frame clones only and misses some. The sample consists of roughly 2.5 million clones, roughly nine tenths of them appearing once. The sequencing sample was made of naive CD4+ T cells sorted from blood. These receptors all stem from a man aged 18 to 30 in good health. Both conserved end residues are part of each CDR3. The D gene is left open where the match is weak. A clone size is listed for some rows: how often the clone was seen (once, few, many), or a class if it is expanded.

14 | TRBJ2-5 | TRBD2 | TRBV19 | - | CASSSGRAGETQYF | TGTGCCAGTAGTAGCGGGAGGGCCGGAGAGACCCAGTACTTC
14 | TRBJ1-2 | - | TRBV29-1 | - | CSVEDYNSLYGYTF | TGCAGCGTTGAAGATTATAACAGTCTCTATGGCTACACCTTC
15 | TRBJ2-3 | - | TRBV19 | - | CASSIGILGTDTQYF | TGTGCCAGTAGTATAGGGATCCTCGGGACAGATACGCAGTATTTT
14 | TRBJ2-2 | - | TRBV5-6 | - | CASSPYFSTGELFF | TGTGCCAGCAGCCCCTATTTTTCAACCGGGGAGCTGTTTTTT
18 | TRBJ2-5 | - | TRBV6-4 | - | CASSPPGTHRPHRETQYF | TGTGCCAGCAGTCCCCCCGGGACTCACCGACCCCACCGAGAGACCCAGTACTTC
15 | TRBJ1-4 | TRBD1 | TRBV18 | - | CASSPSTGTNEKLFF | TGTGCCAGCTCACCCTCGACAGGGACTAATGAAAAACTGTTTTTT
13 | TRBJ2-1 | TRBD1 | TRBV5-4 | - | CASSSDRGNEQFF | TGTGCCAGCAGCTCGGACAGGGGCAATGAGCAGTTCTTC
15 | TRBJ1-3 | - | TRBV30 | - | CAWSSDGHSGNTIYF | TGTGCCTGGAGTTCCGACGGCCACTCTGGAAACACCATATATTTT
14 | TRBJ2-2 | - | TRBV6-1 | - | CASDEQGNTGELFF | TGTGCCAGCGACGAACAGGGGAACACCGGGGAGCTGTTTTTT
15 | TRBJ2-7 | - | TRBV19 | - | CASSTWGAYGDEQYF | TGTGCCAGTAGTACCTGGGGGGCGTATGGTGACGAGCAGTACTTC
14 | TRBJ1-6 | - | TRBV11-2 | once | CASSLDLGNSPLHF | TGTGCCAGCAGCTTAGATTTAGGGAATTCACCCCTCCACTTT
14 | TRBJ1-1 | - | TRBV19 | - | CASSIGDMNTEAFF | TGTGCCAGCAGTATAGGGGACATGAACACTGAAGCTTTCTTT
13 | TRBJ2-7 | - | TRBV29-1 | - | CSAAYRDFDEQYF | TGCAGCGCTGCATACAGGGATTTCGACGAGCAGTACTTC
12 | TRBJ2-5 | - | TRBV11-1 | - | CASSSNSGTQYF | TGTGCCAGCAGCTCCAACTCGGGGACCCAGTACTTC
15 | TRBJ2-6 | - | TRBV28 | - | CASSLRTPGANVLTF | TGTGCCAGCAGCCTCAGGACCCCTGGGGCCAACGTCCTGACTTTC
17 | TRBJ2-3 | TRBD2 | TRBV2 | - | CASSDLRLAGVGDTQYF | TGTGCCAGCAGTGACCTCCGGCTAGCGGGGGTCGGAGATACGCAGTATTTT
13 | TRBJ1-4 | TRBD1 | TRBV18 | - | CASSTGTAEKLFF | TGTGCCAGCTCCACCGGGACAGCAGAAAAACTGTTTTTT
15 | TRBJ2-3 | TRBD2 | TRBV5-1 | - | CASSLRGDQADTQYF | TGCGCCAGCAGCTTGCGGGGGGATCAGGCAGATACGCAGTATTTT
15 | TRBJ2-5 | - | TRBV7-7 | - | CASSLAPPGRETQYF | TGTGCTAGCAGCTTAGCCCCCCCGGGCAGAGAGACCCAGTACTTC
15 | TRBJ2-2 | TRBD2 | TRBV29-1 | - | CSVRTGGGATGELFF | TGCAGCGTTCGGACTGGCGGGGGGGCCACCGGGGAGCTGTTTTTT
13 | TRBJ2-7 | - | TRBV7-2 | - | CASSSAVSYEQYF | TGTGCCAGCAGCTCGGCTGTATCCTACGAGCAGTACTTC
14 | TRBJ1-3 | - | TRBV27 | - | CASREAGSGNTIYF | TGTGCCAGCAGGGAAGCGGGGTCAGGAAACACCATATATTTT
13 | TRBJ2-4 | - | TRBV30 | - | CAWSAGIRNIQYF | TGTGCCTGGAGTGCAGGGATTAGGAACATTCAGTACTTC
16 | TRBJ2-7 | TRBD2 | TRBV10-1 | - | CASSELGREGLDEQYF | TGCGCCAGCAGTGAACTCGGTCGGGAGGGCCTCGACGAGCAGTACTTC
15 | TRBJ2-2 | TRBD1 | TRBV4-3 | - | CASSQSGTGARELFF | TGCGCCAGCAGCCAATCCGGGACAGGGGCCCGGGAGCTGTTTTTT
14 | TRBJ1-3 | - | TRBV7-9 | - | CASSLAGSGNTIYF | TGTGCCAGCAGCTTAGCGGGATCTGGAAACACCATATATTTT
15 | TRBJ1-1 | - | TRBV10-3 | - | CAISVNAFLNPEAFF | TGTGCCATCAGTGTAAACGCGTTTTTGAACCCTGAAGCTTTCTTT
14 | TRBJ1-4 | - | TRBV9 | - | CASGNGGVNEKLFF | TGTGCCAGCGGAAACGGGGGGGTTAATGAAAAACTGTTTTTT
13 | TRBJ1-2 | - | TRBV10-3 | once | CAIAKGYNYGYTF | TGTGCCATAGCTAAGGGGTATAACTATGGCTACACCTTC
13 | TRBJ1-2 | - | TRBV5-6 | - | CASSSGQGYGYTF | TGTGCCAGCAGCTCGGGACAAGGCTATGGCTACACCTTC
16 | TRBJ2-5 | - | TRBV7-2 | - | CASSLGGSLKTETQYF | TGTGCCAGCAGCTTAGGTGGCAGCCTGAAGACAGAGACCCAGTACTTC
14 | TRBJ1-2 | - | TRBV19 | - | CASMQTGANYGYTF | TGTGCCAGTATGCAGACAGGCGCTAACTATGGCTACACCTTC
16 | TRBJ2-3 | TRBD2 | TRBV4-3 | - | CASSQRTSGRNDTQYF | TGCGCCAGCAGCCAGAGGACTAGCGGGAGAAACGATACGCAGTATTTT
13 | TRBJ1-2 | TRBD1 | TRBV29-1 | - | CSVGDRGNYGYTF | TGCAGCGTTGGGGACAGGGGTAACTATGGCTACACCTTC
14 | TRBJ2-3 | - | TRBV6-6 | - | CASSSSGTHHTQYF | TGTGCCAGCAGTTCCTCCGGGACGCATCATACGCAGTATTTT
15 | TRBJ2-7 | - | TRBV6-5 | - | CASIGQSLGSYEQYF | TGTGCCAGCATTGGACAGAGTTTGGGCTCCTACGAGCAGTACTTC
15 | TRBJ2-7 | - | TRBV5-1 | - | CASMPNPGSTYEQYF | TGCGCCAGCATGCCCAATCCCGGGAGTACCTACGAGCAGTACTTC
12 | TRBJ1-4 | - | TRBV2 | few | CASSDGDFKMFF | TGTGCCAGCAGTGACGGGGACTTCAAAATGTTTTTT
14 | TRBJ1-1 | - | TRBV28 | - | CASSLEHRNTEAFF | TGTGCCAGCAGTTTGGAGCACAGGAACACTGAAGCTTTCTTT
14 | TRBJ2-1 | TRBD2 | TRBV2 | - | CASTSLRERYEQFF | TGTGCCAGCACCAGCTTGCGGGAGAGGTATGAGCAGTTCTTC
15 | TRBJ2-3 | TRBD1 | TRBV6-1 | - | CASFHGTGGADTQYF | TGTGCCAGCTTTCACGGGACAGGGGGAGCAGATACGCAGTATTTT
16 | TRBJ2-7 | TRBD2 | TRBV11-2 | - | CASSFQAGGLLEEQYF | TGTGCCAGCAGCTTCCAAGCGGGGGGACTTTTGGAGGAGCAGTACTTC